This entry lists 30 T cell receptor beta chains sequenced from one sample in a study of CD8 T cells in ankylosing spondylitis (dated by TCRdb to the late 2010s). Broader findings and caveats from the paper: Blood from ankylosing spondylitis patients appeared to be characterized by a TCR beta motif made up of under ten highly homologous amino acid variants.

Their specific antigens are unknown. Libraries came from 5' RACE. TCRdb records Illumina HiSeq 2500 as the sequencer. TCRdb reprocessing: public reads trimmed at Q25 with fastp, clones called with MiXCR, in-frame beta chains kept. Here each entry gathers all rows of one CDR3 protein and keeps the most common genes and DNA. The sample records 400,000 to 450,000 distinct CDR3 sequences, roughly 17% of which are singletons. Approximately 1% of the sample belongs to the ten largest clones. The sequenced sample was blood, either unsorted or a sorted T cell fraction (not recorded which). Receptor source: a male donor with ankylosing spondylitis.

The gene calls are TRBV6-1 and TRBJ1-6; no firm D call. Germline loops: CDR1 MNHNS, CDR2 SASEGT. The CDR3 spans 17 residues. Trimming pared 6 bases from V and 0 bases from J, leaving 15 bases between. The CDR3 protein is CASSSPITSSYNSPLHF. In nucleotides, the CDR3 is TGTGCCAGCAGCAGCCCGATTACAAGCTCCTATAATTCACCCCTCCACTTT.

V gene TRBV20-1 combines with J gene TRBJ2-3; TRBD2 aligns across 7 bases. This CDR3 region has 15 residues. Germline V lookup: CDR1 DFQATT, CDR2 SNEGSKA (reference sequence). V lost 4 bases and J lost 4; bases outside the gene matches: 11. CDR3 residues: CSANRRGLRADTQYF. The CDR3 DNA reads TGCAGTGCTAACCGGAGGGGACTAAGAGCAGATACGCAGTATTTT.

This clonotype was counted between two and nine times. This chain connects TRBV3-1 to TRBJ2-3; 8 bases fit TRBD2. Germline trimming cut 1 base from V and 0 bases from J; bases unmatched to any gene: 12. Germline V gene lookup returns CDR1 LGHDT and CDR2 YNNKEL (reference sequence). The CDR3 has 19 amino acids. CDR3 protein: CASSQGHFAGGPSTDTQYF. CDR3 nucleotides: TGTGCCAGCAGCCAAGGACACTTTGCGGGGGGCCCTAGCACAGATACGCAGTATTTT.

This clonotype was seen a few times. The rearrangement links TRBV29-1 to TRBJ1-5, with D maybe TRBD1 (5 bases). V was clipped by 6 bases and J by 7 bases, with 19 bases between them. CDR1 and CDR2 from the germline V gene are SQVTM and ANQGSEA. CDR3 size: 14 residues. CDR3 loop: CSVVFGQGRQPQHF. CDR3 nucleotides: TGCAGCGTGGTGTTTGGGCAGGGACGGCAGCCCCAGCATTTT. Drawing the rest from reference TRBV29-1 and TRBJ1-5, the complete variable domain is SAVISQKPSRDICQRGTSLTIQCQVDSQVTMMFWYRQQPGQSLTLIATANQGSEATYESGFVIDKFPISRPNLTFSTLTVSNMSPEDSSIYLCSVVFGQGRQPQHFGDGTRLSIL.

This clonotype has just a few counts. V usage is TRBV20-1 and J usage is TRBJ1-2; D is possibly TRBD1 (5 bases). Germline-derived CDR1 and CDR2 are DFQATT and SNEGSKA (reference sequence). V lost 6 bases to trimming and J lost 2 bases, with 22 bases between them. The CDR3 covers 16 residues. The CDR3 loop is CSARERWQGSNYGYTF. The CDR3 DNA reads TGCAGTGCCCGAGAGAGGTGGCAGGGCAGCAACTATGGCTACACCTTC.

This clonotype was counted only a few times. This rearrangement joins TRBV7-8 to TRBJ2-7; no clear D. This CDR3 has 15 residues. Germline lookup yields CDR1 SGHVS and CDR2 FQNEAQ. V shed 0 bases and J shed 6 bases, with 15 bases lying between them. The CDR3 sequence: CASSLARTRSLEQYF. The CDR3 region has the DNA TGTGCCAGCAGCTTAGCGAGGACCCGTTCCCTCGAGCAGTACTTC.

CDR3 region: CASSLPSSGVYEQYF. The CDR3 nucleotides are TGTGCCAGCAGCTTACCCTCTTCCGGGGTGTACGAGCAGTACTTC. The chain combines TRBV7-2 with TRBJ2-7, with a possible D match to TRBD2 (5 bases). Per germline, CDR1 SGHTA and CDR2 FQGNSA. V shed 2 bases and J shed 4 bases, with 15 bases lying between them. The CDR3 covers 15 residues.

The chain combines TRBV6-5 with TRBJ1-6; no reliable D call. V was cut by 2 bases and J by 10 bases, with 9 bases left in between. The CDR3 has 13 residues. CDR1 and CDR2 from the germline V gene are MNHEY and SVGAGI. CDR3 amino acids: CASSYRQSSPLHF. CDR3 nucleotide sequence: TGTGCCAGCAGTTACAGGCAGAGCTCACCCCTCCACTTT.

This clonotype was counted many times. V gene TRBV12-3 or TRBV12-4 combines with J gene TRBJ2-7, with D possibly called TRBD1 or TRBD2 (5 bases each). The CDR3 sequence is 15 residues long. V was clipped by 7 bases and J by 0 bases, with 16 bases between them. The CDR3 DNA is TGTGCCAGCACTCCGAAACCGGGACCCTCCTACGAGCAGTACTTC. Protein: CASTPKPGPSYEQYF.

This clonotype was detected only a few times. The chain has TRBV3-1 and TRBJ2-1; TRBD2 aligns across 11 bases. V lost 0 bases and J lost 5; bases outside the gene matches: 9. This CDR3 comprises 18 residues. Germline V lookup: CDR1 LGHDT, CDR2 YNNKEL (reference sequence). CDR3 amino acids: CASSQEGLAGGLNNEQFF. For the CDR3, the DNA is TGTGCCAGCAGCCAAGAGGGGCTAGCGGGGGGTTTAAACAATGAGCAGTTCTTC.

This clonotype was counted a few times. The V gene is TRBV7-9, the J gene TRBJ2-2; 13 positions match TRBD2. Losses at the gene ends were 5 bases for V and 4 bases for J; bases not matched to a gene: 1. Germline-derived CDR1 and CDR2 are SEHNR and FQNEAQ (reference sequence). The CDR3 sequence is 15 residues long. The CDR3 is CASSRTSGSTGELFF. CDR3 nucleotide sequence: TGTGCCAGCAGCCGGACTAGCGGGAGCACCGGGGAGCTGTTTTTT.

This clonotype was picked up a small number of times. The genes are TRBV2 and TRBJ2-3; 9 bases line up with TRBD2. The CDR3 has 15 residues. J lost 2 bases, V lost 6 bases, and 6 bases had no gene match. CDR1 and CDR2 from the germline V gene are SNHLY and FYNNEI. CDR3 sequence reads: CASSGRLADTDTQYF. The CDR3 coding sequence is TGTGCCAGCAGCGGAAGACTAGCGGACACAGATACGCAGTATTTT.

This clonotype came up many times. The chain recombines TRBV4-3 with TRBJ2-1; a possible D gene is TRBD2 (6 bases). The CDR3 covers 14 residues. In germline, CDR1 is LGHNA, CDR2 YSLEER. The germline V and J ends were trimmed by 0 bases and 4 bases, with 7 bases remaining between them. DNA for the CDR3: TGCGCCAGCAGCCAAGAGGAGGGATACAATGAGCAGTTCTTC. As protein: CASSQEEGYNEQFF.

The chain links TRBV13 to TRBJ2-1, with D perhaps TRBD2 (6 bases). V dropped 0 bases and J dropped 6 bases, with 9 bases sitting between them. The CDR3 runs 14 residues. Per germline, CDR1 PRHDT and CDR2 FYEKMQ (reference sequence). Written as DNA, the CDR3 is TGTGCCAGCAGCTTAGGGCTAGCGCGCAATGAGCAGTTCTTC. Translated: CASSLGLARNEQFF.

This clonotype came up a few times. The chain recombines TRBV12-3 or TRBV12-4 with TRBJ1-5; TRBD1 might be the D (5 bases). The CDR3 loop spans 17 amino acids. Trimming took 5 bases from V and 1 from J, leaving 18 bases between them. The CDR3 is CASSETLGTRSNQPQHF. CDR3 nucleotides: TGTGCCAGCAGTGAAACCCTCGGGACTAGAAGCAATCAGCCCCAGCATTTT.

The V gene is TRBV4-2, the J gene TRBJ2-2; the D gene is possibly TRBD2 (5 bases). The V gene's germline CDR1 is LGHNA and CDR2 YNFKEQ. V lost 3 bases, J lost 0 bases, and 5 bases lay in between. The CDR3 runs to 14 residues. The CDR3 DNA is TGTGCCAGCAGCCAGGACTCGAACACCGGGGAGCTGTTTTTT. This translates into CASSQDSNTGELFF.

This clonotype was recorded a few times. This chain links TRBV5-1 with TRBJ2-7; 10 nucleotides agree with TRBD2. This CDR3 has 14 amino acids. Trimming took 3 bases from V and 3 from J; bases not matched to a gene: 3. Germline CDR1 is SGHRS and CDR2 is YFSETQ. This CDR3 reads CASSSPSGGYEQYF. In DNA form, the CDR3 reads TGCGCCAGCAGCTCCCCTAGCGGGGGCTACGAGCAGTACTTC.

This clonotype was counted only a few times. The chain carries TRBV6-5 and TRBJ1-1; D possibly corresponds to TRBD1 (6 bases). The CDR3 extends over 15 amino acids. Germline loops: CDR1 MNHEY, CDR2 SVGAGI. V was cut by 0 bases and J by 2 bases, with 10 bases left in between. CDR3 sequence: CASSYSGHTNTEAFF. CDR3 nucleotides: TGTGCCAGCAGTTACTCGGGACACACTAACACTGAAGCTTTCTTT.

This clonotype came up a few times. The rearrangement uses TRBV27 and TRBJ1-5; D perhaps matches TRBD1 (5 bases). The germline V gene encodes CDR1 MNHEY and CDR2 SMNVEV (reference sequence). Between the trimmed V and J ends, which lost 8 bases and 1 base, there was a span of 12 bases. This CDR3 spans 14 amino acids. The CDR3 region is CASRGRDSNQPQHF. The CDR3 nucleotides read TGTGCCAGCCGCGGCCGGGACAGCAATCAGCCCCAGCATTTT.

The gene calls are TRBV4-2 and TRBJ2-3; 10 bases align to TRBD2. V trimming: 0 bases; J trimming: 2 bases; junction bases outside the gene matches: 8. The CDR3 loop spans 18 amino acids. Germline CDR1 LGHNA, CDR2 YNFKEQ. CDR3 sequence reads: CASSQDWSGLAATDTQYF. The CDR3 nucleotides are TGTGCCAGCAGCCAAGATTGGTCCGGACTAGCGGCCACAGATACGCAGTATTTT.

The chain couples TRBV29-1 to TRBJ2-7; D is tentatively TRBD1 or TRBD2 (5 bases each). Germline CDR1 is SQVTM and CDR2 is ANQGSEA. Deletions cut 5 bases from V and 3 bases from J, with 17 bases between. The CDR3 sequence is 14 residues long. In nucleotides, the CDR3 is TGCAGCGTTAGCCCCAGGGACCGTGGCTACGAGCAGTACTTC. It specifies CSVSPRDRGYEQYF.

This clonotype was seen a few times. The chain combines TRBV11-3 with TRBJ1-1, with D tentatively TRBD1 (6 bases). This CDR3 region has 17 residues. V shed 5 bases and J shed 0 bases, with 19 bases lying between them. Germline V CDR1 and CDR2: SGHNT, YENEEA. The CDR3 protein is CASSQGSGGGLNTEAFF. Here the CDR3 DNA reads TGTGCCAGCAGCCAGGGGAGTGGGGGGGGCCTGAACACTGAAGCTTTCTTT.

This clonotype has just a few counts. The CDR3 DNA is TGTGCCAGCAGCCAAGATTCTTCAGGGTCAGGAGGAAACACCATATATTTT. Translated: CASSQDSSGSGGNTIYF. The V gene is TRBV4-2, the J gene TRBJ1-3, with D perhaps TRBD1 (5 bases). The CDR3 contains 17 residues. Germline V gene data show CDR1 as LGHNA and CDR2 as YNFKEQ. V lost 0 bases and J 4 bases, leaving 16 bases between the germline ends.

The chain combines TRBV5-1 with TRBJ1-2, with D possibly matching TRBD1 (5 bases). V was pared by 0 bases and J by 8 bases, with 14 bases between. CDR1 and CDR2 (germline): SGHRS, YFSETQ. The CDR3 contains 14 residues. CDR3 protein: CASSLDGRVEGYTF. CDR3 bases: TGCGCCAGCAGCTTGGATGGCAGGGTAGAGGGCTACACCTTC.

In nucleotides, the CDR3 is TGTGCCACCGGTAATTGGGACGAGGTATATGGCTACACCTTC. It encodes CATGNWDEVYGYTF. This rearrangement joins TRBV10-3 to TRBJ1-2; D may be TRBD1 (5 bases). The CDR3 is made up of 14 amino acids. Germline values: CDR1 ENHRY, CDR2 SYGVKD. V was cut by 10 bases and J by 5 bases, with 20 bases left in between.

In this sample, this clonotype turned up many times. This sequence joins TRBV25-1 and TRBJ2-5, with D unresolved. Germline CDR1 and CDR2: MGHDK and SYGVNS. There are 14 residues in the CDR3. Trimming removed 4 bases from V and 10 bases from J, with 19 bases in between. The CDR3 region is CASSGPADTGNQYF. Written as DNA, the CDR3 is TGTGCCAGCAGTGGGCCCGCCGACACTGGGAACCAGTACTTC.

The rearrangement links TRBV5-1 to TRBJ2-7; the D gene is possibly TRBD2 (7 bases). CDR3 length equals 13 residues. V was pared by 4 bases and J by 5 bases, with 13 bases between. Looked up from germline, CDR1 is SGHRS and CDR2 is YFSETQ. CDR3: CASSPQGRDEQYF. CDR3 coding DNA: TGCGCCAGCAGCCCCCAGGGGAGGGACGAGCAGTACTTC.

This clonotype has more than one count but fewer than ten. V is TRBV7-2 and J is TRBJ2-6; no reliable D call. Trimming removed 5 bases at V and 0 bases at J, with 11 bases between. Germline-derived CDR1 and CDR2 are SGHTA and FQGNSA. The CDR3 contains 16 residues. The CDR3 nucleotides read TGTGCCAGCAGCCACCCCTCGGGCTCTGGGGCCAACGTCCTGACTTTC. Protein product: CASSHPSGSGANVLTF.

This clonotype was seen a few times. The CDR3 nucleotides read TGTGCCAGCAGTTTAGAAGGAGGCAATGAAAAACTGTTTTTT. It codes for CASSLEGGNEKLFF. The chain couples TRBV12-3 or TRBV12-4 to TRBJ1-4; D gene ambiguous. The V and J ends lost 1 base and 5 bases respectively, with 8 bases between them. The CDR3 contains 14 residues.

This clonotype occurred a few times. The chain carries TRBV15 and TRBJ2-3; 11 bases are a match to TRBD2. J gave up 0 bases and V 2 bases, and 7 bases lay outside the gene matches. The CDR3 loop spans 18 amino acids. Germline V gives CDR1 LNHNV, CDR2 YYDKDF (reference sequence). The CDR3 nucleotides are TGTGCCACCAGCAGAAAATCGACTAGCGGGATGAGCACAGATACGCAGTATTTT. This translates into CATSRKSTSGMSTDTQYF.